Presented here are 5 T cell receptor beta chains from one specimen sequenced in a study of technical replicates of blood from several donors. Here immunoSEQ multiplex PCR was the method, and the copy in TCRdb shows in-frame clones only, minus some. The repertoire holds roughly 14,000 clones, with about 85% as singletons. The sample taken for sequencing was PBMCs. The receptors come from a human donor in good health.

The rearrangement joins TRBV28 to TRBJ2-1; 8 bases map to TRBD1. Germline CDR1 is MDHEN and CDR2 is SYDVKM. The CDR3 is made up of 15 amino acids. V was pared by 3 bases and J by 8 bases, with 9 bases of the junction left unmatched. The CDR3 here is CASSLYGQGRDEQFF. As DNA, the CDR3 is TGTGCCAGCAGTTTGTATGGACAGGGAAGGGATGAGCAGTTCTTC.

The rearrangement links TRBV27 to TRBJ2-1, with 7 bases lining up with TRBD2. The CDR3 sequence is 15 residues long. Germline V gene sequence: CDR1 MNHEY, CDR2 SMNVEV (reference sequence). Germline trimming cut 5 bases from V and 1 base from J; bases unmatched to any gene: 5. CDR3 nucleotide sequence: TGTGCCAGCAGTCCAGCTAGCGGTTCCTACAATGAGCAGTTCTTC. Translation gives CASSPASGSYNEQFF.

J is TRBJ2-1 and V is TRBV9; 8 bases line up with TRBD1. After removal of 3 bases from V and 5 bases from J, the junction contained 7 bases not matched to a gene. The CDR3 is made up of 15 amino acids. Germline V gene sequence: CDR1 SGDLS, CDR2 YYNGEE. In nucleotides, the CDR3 is TGTGCCAGCAGCGCCCGGGACAGGTTCAACAATGAGCAGTTCTTC. Residues: CASSARDRFNNEQFF.

The chain links TRBV9 to TRBJ1-3; 7 bases are shared with TRBD1. The length of the CDR3 is 16 residues. J was trimmed by 2 bases and V by 4 bases; bases with no gene match: 9. CDR1 and CDR2 (germline): SGDLS, YYNGEE. The CDR3: CASSLDSGTAGNTIYF. The CDR3 DNA reads as TGTGCCAGCAGCCTTGACTCCGGGACAGCTGGAAACACCATATATTTT.

The V and J genes are TRBV19 and TRBJ2-2; D remains unclear. The length of the CDR3 is 15 residues. Germline values: CDR1 LNHDA, CDR2 SQIVND (reference sequence). V was trimmed by 8 bases and J by 4 bases, leaving 17 bases between them. CDR3 sequence (DNA): TGTGCCAGTCGCCAGCCCCCGGGTGGCACCGGGGAGCTGTTTTTT. This gives the protein CASRQPPGGTGELFF. Drawing the rest from reference TRBV19 and TRBJ2-2, the complete variable domain is DGGITQSPKYLFRKEGQNVTLSCEQNLNHDAMYWYRQDPGQGLRLIYYSQIVNDFQKGDIAEGYSVSREKKESFPLTVTSAQKNPTAFYLCASRQPPGGTGELFFGEGSRLTVL.